These T cell receptor beta chains were read from a single sample in a study of Graves' ophthalmopathy and Graves' hyperthyroidism. TCRdb processed the multiplex PCR reads anew with MiXCR; each CDR3 protein has one entry. The sample includes some 390,000 distinct CDR3 sequences, around 18% of them seen just once. The sample was peripheral blood. The receptor set was obtained from a woman younger than 30 with Graves' ophthalmopathy. CDR3s include the opening cysteine and the closing phenylalanine or tryptophan. D genes are given only for firm matches.

TRBJ2-7 TRBV20-1 TRBD1 CSAPHTGQVHEQYF
TRBJ2-7 TRBV6-5 NA CASSYSVAALRYEQYF
TRBJ1-1 TRBV12-3/TRBV12-4 NA CASSLVWTEAFF
TRBJ2-7 TRBV5-1 TRBD2 CASSSGLAGNYEQYF
TRBJ2-7 TRBV5-1 NA CASSLVRDTYEQYF
TRBJ2-2 TRBV6-1 NA CASGGLTHSSTGELFF
TRBJ1-6 TRBV4-3 NA CASSQDWGNSPLHF
TRBJ1-1 TRBV6-2/TRBV6-3 TRBD1 CASSDRDRPMNTEAFF
TRBJ1-5 TRBV6-1 TRBD1 CASRTGGTGSQPQHF
TRBJ2-2 TRBV5-1 NA CASSLELDYTGELFF
TRBJ2-3 TRBV12-3/TRBV12-4 NA CATDSFADTQYF
TRBJ1-5 TRBV12-3/TRBV12-4 TRBD1 CASSGTGISNQPQHF
TRBJ2-7 TRBV6-1 NA CASSELVLSQRDEQYF
TRBJ2-7 TRBV28 TRBD2 CASSTPGLAGVYEQYF
TRBJ1-1 TRBV6-2/TRBV6-3 TRBD1 CASSYDRGKPEAFF
TRBJ1-3 TRBV6-5 NA CASSSGTSLNIYF
TRBJ2-5 TRBV19 NA CASSNSPQPAETQYF
TRBJ1-2 TRBV20-1 TRBD1 CSASPADRGNYGYTF
TRBJ2-5 TRBV24-1 NA CATSDTGPETQYF
TRBJ2-4 TRBV2 NA CASREDSVSIQYF
TRBJ2-7 TRBV30 NA CAWKIGGWSPGEQYF
TRBJ2-5 TRBV5-1 NA CASSLVGGTQETQYF
TRBJ2-7 TRBV25-1 NA CASSAGAPSSYEQYF
TRBJ2-7 TRBV6-2/TRBV6-3 TRBD2 CASRSPGLGLYEQYF
TRBJ2-5 TRBV2 NA CASSGLTEETQYF
TRBJ2-7 TRBV12-3/TRBV12-4 NA CASSPLRGATSYEQYF
TRBJ1-1 TRBV30 NA CAWTGDANTEAFF
TRBJ2-2 TRBV4-3 NA CASSQVDRAVGELFF
TRBJ2-7 TRBV4-3 NA CASSQVLSTYEQYF
TRBJ2-4 TRBV11-2 NA CASSFAGTRAKNIQYF
TRBJ2-5 TRBV27 TRBD1 CASSFGTGGETQYF
TRBJ1-1 TRBV6-2/TRBV6-3 NA CASSYADSFTEAFF
TRBJ1-2 TRBV27 NA CASSLSGRVHGYTF
TRBJ2-5 TRBV15 NA CATSRDDVQETQYF
TRBJ1-1 TRBV6-2/TRBV6-3 NA CASTLRGDTEAFF
TRBJ1-6 TRBV6-1 TRBD1 CASSPTTGSSYNSPLHF
TRBJ1-2 TRBV6-2/TRBV6-3 NA CASSYQDSYGYTF
TRBJ2-4 TRBV5-6 NA CASSRLNIQYF
TRBJ2-2 TRBV19 TRBD2 CASSARLAEANTGELFF
TRBJ2-7 TRBV27 TRBD1 CASSSWDRAYEQYF
TRBJ2-5 TRBV11-3 TRBD2 CASSPGLAGSQETQYF
TRBJ2-3 TRBV29-1 TRBD2 CSVEDRRTRDTQYF
TRBJ2-7 TRBV7-9 NA CASSSSTGVIYEQYF
TRBJ1-2 TRBV20-1 NA CSARDGPTGYTF
TRBJ2-2 TRBV11-3 NA CASSTIPGELFF
TRBJ2-7 TRBV28 NA CASSRWGGSYEQYF
TRBJ2-5 TRBV28 TRBD2 CASSLAGRAGETQYF
TRBJ1-1 TRBV5-1 TRBD1 CASTGQGRTEAFF
TRBJ2-7 TRBV10-3 NA CAISESGGHGRQYF
TRBJ2-5 TRBV12-3/TRBV12-4 TRBD2 CASTLGLAETPETQYF
TRBJ1-2 TRBV6-1 NA CASSENRNYGYTF
TRBJ2-7 TRBV7-2 NA CASSARDEQYF
TRBJ2-7 TRBV20-1 NA CSAVTPETGTYEQYF
TRBJ1-5 TRBV6-5 NA CASNSWGGAGNQSQHF
TRBJ2-5 TRBV19 NA CASSGAREGAGETQYF
TRBJ1-1 TRBV20-1 NA CSAREGGMGGTEAFF
TRBJ1-1 TRBV29-1 NA CSVSHTEAFF
TRBJ2-7 TRBV11-3 NA CASSLSWGVSYEQYF
TRBJ2-5 TRBV30 TRBD1 CAWSLTGRQETQYF